This T cell receptor (beta chain) was recorded in a study of type 1 regulatory T cells. Study details: This in vitro CD4 product, T-allo10, is enriched for Tr1 cells and alloantigen-specific.

Germline CDR1 is SGHDT and CDR2 is YYEEEE. The CDR3 is 17 amino acids. V gave up 3 bases and J gave up 4 bases, with 19 bases separating them. TCRdb recomputed calls from the reads with MiXCR, one row per CDR3 protein. This sample has 80,000 to 100,000 distinct CDR3 sequences, with less than 40% found just once. This clonotype was picked up a small number of times. The V and J genes are TRBV5-6 and TRBJ2-2, with D perhaps matching TRBD1 (6 bases). The clonotype originates from a human donor in good health. The specimen sequenced was CD4+ T cells, either the whole sample or a sorted fraction (not recorded which). Here the CDR3 DNA reads TGTGCCAGCAGCTCGACTGGGACCCGAGGGGGCACCGGGGAGCTGTTTTTT. This translates into CASSSTGTRGGTGELFF.